This T cell receptor beta chain was identified in a study of shared clonotypes between healthy human individuals. The assay was immunoSEQ multiplex PCR, and TCRdb's table has in-frame clones only and misses some. The profile covers approximately 320,000 clones, with roughly 70% appearing a single time and 10% taken by the ten largest. Germline V gives CDR1 SGHVS, CDR2 FQNEAQ. CDR3 length: 18 amino acids. The ends were cut back, 0 bases at V and 0 bases at J, with 15 bases in the middle. This sequence joins TRBV7-8 and TRBJ1-5; D call uncertain. This sequence originates from a man aged 25-45 years in good health. The sequencing sample was made of memory CD4+ T cells sorted from blood. Subset: CD45RA-negative fraction. CDR3 DNA sequence: TGTGCCAGCAGCTTAGCAGGCGCAGGCCGGGGTAGCAATCAGCCCCAGCATTTT. Protein product: CASSLAGAGRGSNQPQHF.